Here is one TCR beta chain with its context. Antigen: not known. Data came from immunoSEQ multiplex PCR; TCRdb stores just in-frame clones and leaves some out. There are tens of thousands of clones in the sample; 86% occur only once, and more than 20% lies in the top ten. This CDR3 has 15 residues. The germline V gene has CDR1 SGHAT and CDR2 FQNNGV. The V gene end was trimmed by 4 bases and the J gene end by 5 bases; junction bases not matched to a gene: 9. These data come from a study of radiation and T cells in renal cell carcinoma. The overall study: Nephrectomy followed 15 Gy stereotactic body radiation by 4 weeks. Study conclusions and caveats: In blood, top tumor clones expanded by 2 weeks, shrinking by 4. No pretreatment tumor biopsies were available for baseline clonotypes.

Time point here: blood 2 weeks post-SBRT. This sample's treatment: 15 Gy SBRT to primary tumor, nephrectomy 4 weeks later. This renal cell carcinoma was of the clear cell type. The starting material was blood, obtained from a patient whose treatment included radiotherapy and nephrectomy. The J gene is TRBJ2-7, the V gene TRBV11-2; TRBD2 agrees at 9 bases. The TCR was taken from a woman in her 50s with renal cell carcinoma. DNA for the CDR3: TGTGCCAGCAGCTACCGCGGGAGGGCCCTGAACGAGCAGTACTTC. It encodes CASSYRGRALNEQYF.